Listed below are T cell receptor beta chains from one sample, sequenced in a study of cytomegalovirus exposure and HLA in healthy donors. Only in-frame clones appear in the TCRdb table, and some are missing; sequencing was by immunoSEQ multiplex PCR. Recorded here are tens of thousands of clones; the top ten clones represent around an eighth. The sequencing sample was made of PBMCs. The receptors shown here come from a woman between 55 and 75 years old in good health and CMV-seropositive. Both conserved end residues are trimmed from each CDR3.

v_call cdr3_aa
TRBV7-9 ASSRAGRGDNEQF
TRBV5-1 ASPPVGYT
TRBV6-5 ASRPGTGESGYT
TRBV4-1 ASSQVARGEKLF
TRBV5-6 ASSWGEGRSPLH
TRBV28 ASISQGGQPQH
TRBV19 ASSYRGSATNEKLF
TRBV7-9 ASSPYPGQGAKGYT
TRBV27 ASSFSGEGVNIQY
TRBV9 ASSPAGGPYSPLH
TRBV11-2 ASSLQRPGDEAF
TRBV18 ASSPGQGNQHQH
TRBV18 ASSPQTEANYGYT
TRBV29-1 SASTGKSSLRSPLH